This TCR beta chain appears in the sequencing data of a study of blood T cell repertoires in COVID-19. Original handling: Reference gene primer amplification yielded estimated nucleated cell counts. Sequenced by immunoSEQ multiplex PCR; TCRdb stores in-frame clones only, minus some. That table is the source of V, J and clone size, and D and trimming were worked out from the DNA. This sample carries 65,000 to 90,000 clones, roughly 89% of them seen once, and the ten largest clones take approximately 8.9%. Germline loops: CDR1 SGHRS, CDR2 YFSETQ. CDR3 length: 14 amino acids. The V and J ends lost 4 bases and 2 bases, in that order; junction bases with no gene match: 2.

Source material: peripheral blood. The chain employs TRBV5-1 and TRBJ1-2; TRBD1 matches 10 bases. The origin of this receptor is an elderly man with acute or convalescent COVID-19. The CDR3 coding sequence is TGCGCCAGCAGCCCGGGACAGGGGAACTATGGCTACACCTTC. It specifies CASSPGQGNYGYTF.